This T cell receptor (beta chain) derives from a study of T-cell reconstitution after alpha-beta-depleted transplantation in children. Germline values: CDR1 SGHDT, CDR2 YYEEEE. The CDR3 is 16 amino acids. Trimming pared 0 bases from V and 0 bases from J, leaving 10 bases between. Ten or more counts support this clonotype. Researchers prepared the TCRbeta library using unique molecular identifiers, the study reports. MiXCR, run by TCRdb on the PCR reads, gives a single entry per CDR3 protein. The sample consists of hundreds of thousands of distinct CDR3 sequences, roughly 15% of them appearing once. J is TRBJ2-1 and V is TRBV5-6; D gene unclear. The input for sequencing was PBMCs from the stem cell graft donor, taken from the stem cell graft. This sequence originates from a human donor who donated a stem cell graft to a child with acute myeloid leukemia. DNA for the CDR3: TGTGCCAGCAGCTTGGGCACTCCTTACTCCTACAATGAGCAGTTCTTC. This gives the protein CASSLGTPYSYNEQFF.